The sequence of this T cell receptor (beta chain) was determined in a study of beta chain features in type 1 diabetes. Overall study findings and caveats: A possible short-template PCR bias applies equally to patients and controls.

The whole isolated RNA underwent reverse transcription, so sequencing captured expressed TCRB transcripts. The repertoire was sequenced with immunoSEQ multiplex PCR; TCRdb's copy has only in-frame clones and lacks some. The sample consists of fewer than 650,000 clones, 15% to 18% of them appearing once. V was cut by 2 bases and J by 4 bases, with 11 bases left in between. CDR1 and CDR2 from the germline V gene are SEHNR and FQNEAQ (reference sequence). The CDR3 is made up of 14 amino acids. As concerns this clone: Its cognate antigen is unknown.

This receptor was obtained from a man in his late teens or twenties in good health. The sequenced material came from naive CD4+ T cells from blood. This rearrangement joins TRBV7-9 to TRBJ1-1; D ambiguous. CDR3: CASSLSQIFTEAFF. The CDR3 region has the DNA TGTGCCAGCAGCTTAAGTCAGATATTCACTGAAGCTTTCTTT.